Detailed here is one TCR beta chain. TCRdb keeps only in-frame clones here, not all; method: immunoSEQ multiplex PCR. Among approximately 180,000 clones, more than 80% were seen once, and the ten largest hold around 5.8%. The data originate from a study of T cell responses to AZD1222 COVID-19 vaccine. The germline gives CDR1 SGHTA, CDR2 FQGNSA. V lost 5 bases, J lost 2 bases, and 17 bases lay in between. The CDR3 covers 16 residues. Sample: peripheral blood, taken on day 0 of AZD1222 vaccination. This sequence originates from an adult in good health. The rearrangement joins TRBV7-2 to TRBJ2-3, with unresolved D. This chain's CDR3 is CASSPTGTTTTDTQYF. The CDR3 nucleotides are TGTGCCAGCAGCCCGACCGGCACTACAACCACAGATACGCAGTATTTT.